This is a list of T cell receptor beta chains from one sample in a study of siplizumab effects on memory and regulatory T cells. Assay used: immunoSEQ multiplex PCR; TCRdb lists only in-frame clones, some missing. The sample yields over 65,000 clones, 95% seen once. The source material was CD8+ T cells sorted from blood. The receptor source for this set is a human donor in good health. Each CDR3 is given with its conserved first and last residue. Fields, in order: J gene, D gene, clone size, V gene, CDR3 protein, CDR3 DNA. A D gene is named only where the DNA matches it firmly. Some rows have no size entry. The others give once, few or many, or a class for an expanded clone.

>TRBJ2-7|-|-|TRBV7-9
CASSLGDAAYEQYF
TGTGCCAGCAGCTTAGGGGACGCAGCCTACGAGCAGTACTTC
>TRBJ2-7|-|-|TRBV29-1
CSVVTWNTYEQYF
TGCAGCGTTGTCACATGGAATACCTACGAGCAGTACTTC
>TRBJ1-1|-|-|TRBV9
CASSTSDGVTPAFF
TGTGCCAGCAGCACCTCGGACGGGGTCACACCAGCTTTCTTT
>TRBJ2-6|-|-|TRBV10-3
CAIRQLGGANVLTF
TGTGCCATCAGGCAACTTGGGGGGGCCAACGTCCTGACTTTC
>TRBJ2-7|-|once|TRBV10-2
CASSVGGIAYEQYF
TGCGCCAGCAGTGTAGGCGGGATTGCCTACGAGCAGTACTTC
>TRBJ2-1|-|-|TRBV7-7
CASSLLGGDEQFF
TGTGCTAGCAGCCTACTAGGTGGGGATGAGCAGTTCTTC
>TRBJ2-5|TRBD2|-|TRBV7-3
CASSPGGQETQYF
TGTGCCAGCAGCCCGGGGGGCCAAGAGACCCAGTACTTC
>TRBJ2-7|-|-|TRBV9
CASSPPSYEQYF
TGTGCCAGCAGCCCTCCCTCCTACGAGCAGTACTTC
>TRBJ2-1|-|-|TRBV19
CASSLKTYEQFF
TGTGCCAGTAGTCTCAAGACATATGAGCAGTTCTTC
>TRBJ2-1|TRBD1|-|TRBV27
CASSLLDRPSYNEQFF
TGTGCCAGCAGTCTCCTGGACAGGCCGTCCTACAATGAGCAGTTCTTC
>TRBJ2-7|-|-|TRBV29-1
CSVPRASGEQYF
TGCAGCGTTCCTCGGGCCTCGGGGGAGCAGTACTTC
>TRBJ2-5|-|medium-sized|TRBV7-8
CASTPSGGETQYF
TGTGCCAGCACCCCGTCTGGTGGGGAGACCCAGTACTTC
>TRBJ2-1|TRBD2|-|TRBV9
CASSPREGLEFYEQFF
TGTGCCAGCAGCCCGCGGGAGGGACTAGAGTTTTATGAGCAGTTCTTC